This T cell receptor (beta chain) was sequenced in a study of regulatory T cells in long-lasting Graves disease. This clonotype has a count of ten or more. Time point meaning: newly diagnosed GD, antithyroid drugs for less than 3 months. Making the TCR library involved RNA that had been extracted from PBMCs. The CDR3 is made up of 15 amino acids. The V gene's germline CDR1 is DFQATT and CDR2 SNEGSKA (reference sequence). With 1 base clipped from V and 1 base from J, the junction kept 2 bases outside the gene matches. To make TCR beta libraries, researchers used iRepertoire HTBI primers and Arm-PCR of CDR3 regions. TCRdb redid the calling of the multiplex PCR reads with MiXCR, one entry per CDR3 protein. Here the sample spans roughly 400,000 distinct CDR3 sequences, 15% being singletons. The sample was also linked to a second study, of T cells in Graves' hyperthyroidism and ophthalmopathy.

This clonotype was obtained from a woman aged 40 to 49 with Graves disease. Sequencing used peripheral blood mononuclear cells (PBMCs), obtained at new diagnosis, from a patient treated with antithyroid drugs. This chain joins TRBV20-1 and TRBJ2-1; 9 bases fit TRBD2. The CDR3 spells CSARGTSGSYNEQFF. The DNA of the CDR3 is TGCAGTGCTAGAGGAACTAGCGGGTCCTACAATGAGCAGTTCTTC.